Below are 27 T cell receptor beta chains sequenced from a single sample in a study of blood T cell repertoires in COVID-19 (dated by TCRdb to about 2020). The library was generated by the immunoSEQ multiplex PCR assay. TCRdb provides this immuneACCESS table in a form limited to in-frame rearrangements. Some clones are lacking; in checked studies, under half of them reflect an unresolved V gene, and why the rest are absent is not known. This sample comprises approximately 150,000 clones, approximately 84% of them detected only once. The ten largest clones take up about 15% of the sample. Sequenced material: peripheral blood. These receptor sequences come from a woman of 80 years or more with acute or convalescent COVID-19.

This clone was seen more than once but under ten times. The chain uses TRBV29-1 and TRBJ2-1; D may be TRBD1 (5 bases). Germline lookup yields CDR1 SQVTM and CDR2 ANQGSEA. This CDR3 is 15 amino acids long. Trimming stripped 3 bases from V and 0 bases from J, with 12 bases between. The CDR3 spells CSVDVGHSSYNEQFF. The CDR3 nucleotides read TGCAGCGTTGATGTCGGACATAGCTCCTACAATGAGCAGTTCTTC.

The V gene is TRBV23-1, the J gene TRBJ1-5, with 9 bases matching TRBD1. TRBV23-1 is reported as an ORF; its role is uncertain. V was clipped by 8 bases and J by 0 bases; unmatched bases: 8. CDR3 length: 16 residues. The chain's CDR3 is CASGEQGADSNQPQHF. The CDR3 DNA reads TGCGCCAGCGGGGAACAGGGGGCGGATAGCAATCAGCCCCAGCATTTT.

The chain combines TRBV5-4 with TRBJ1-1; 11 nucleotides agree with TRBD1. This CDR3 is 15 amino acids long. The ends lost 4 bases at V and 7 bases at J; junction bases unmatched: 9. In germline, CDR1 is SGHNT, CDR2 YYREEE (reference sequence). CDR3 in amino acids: CASSRPGQGAGEAFF. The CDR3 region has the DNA TGTGCCAGCAGCCGGCCAGGACAGGGGGCAGGTGAAGCTTTCTTT.

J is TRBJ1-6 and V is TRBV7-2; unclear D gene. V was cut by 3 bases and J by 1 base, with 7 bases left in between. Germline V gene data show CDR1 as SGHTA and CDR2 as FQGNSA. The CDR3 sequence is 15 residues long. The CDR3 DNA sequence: TGTGCCAGCAGCTTTGAGTCTTCCTATAATTCACCCCTCCACTTT. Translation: CASSFESSYNSPLHF.

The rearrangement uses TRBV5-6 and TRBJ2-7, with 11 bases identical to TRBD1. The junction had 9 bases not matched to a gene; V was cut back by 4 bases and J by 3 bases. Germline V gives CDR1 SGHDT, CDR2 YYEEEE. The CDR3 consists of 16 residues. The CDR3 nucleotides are TGTGCCAGCAGCCCCGGGACAGGGGGACCCGACTACGAGCAGTACTTC. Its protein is CASSPGTGGPDYEQYF.

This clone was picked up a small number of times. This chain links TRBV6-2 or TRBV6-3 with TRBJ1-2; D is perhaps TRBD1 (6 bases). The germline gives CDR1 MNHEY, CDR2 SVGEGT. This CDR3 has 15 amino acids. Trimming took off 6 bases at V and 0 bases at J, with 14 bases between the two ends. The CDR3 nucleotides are TGTGCCAGCAGCCTCCCCGGGGACACTAACTATGGCTACACCTTC. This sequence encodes CASSLPGDTNYGYTF.

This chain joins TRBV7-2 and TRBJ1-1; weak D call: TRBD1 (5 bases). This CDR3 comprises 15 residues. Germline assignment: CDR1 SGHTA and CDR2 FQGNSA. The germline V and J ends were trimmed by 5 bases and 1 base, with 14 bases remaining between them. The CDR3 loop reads CASSGGSDTNTEAFF. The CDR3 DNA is TGTGCCAGCAGCGGGGGGTCGGATACGAACACTGAAGCTTTCTTT.

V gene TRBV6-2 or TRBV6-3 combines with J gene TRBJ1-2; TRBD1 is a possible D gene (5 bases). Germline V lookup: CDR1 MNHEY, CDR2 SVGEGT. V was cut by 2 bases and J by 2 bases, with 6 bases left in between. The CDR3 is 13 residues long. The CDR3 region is CASSYPGNYGYTF. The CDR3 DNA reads TGTGCCAGCAGTTACCCAGGGAACTATGGCTACACCTTC.

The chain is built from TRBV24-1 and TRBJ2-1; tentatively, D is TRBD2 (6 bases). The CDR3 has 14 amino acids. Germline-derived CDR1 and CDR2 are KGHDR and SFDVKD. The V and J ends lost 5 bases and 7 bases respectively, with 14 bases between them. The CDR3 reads CATSVGTERNEQFF. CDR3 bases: TGTGCCACCAGTGTCGGGACTGAGAGGAATGAGCAGTTCTTC.

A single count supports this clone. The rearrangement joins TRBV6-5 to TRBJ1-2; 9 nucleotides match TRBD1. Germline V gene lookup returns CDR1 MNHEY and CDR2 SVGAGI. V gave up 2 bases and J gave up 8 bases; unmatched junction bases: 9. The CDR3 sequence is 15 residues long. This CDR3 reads CASSYREQGANGYTF. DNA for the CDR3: TGTGCCAGCAGTTACCGGGAACAGGGGGCGAACGGCTACACCTTC.

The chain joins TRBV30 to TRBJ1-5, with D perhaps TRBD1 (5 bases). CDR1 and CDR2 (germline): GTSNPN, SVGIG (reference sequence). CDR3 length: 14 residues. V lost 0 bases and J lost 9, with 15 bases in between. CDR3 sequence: CAWSVVAPGGPQHF. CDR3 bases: TGTGCCTGGAGTGTTGTGGCGCCCGGGGGGCCCCAGCATTTT. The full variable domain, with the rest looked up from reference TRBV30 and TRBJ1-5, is SQTIHQWPATLVQPVGSPLSLECTVEGTSNPNLYWYRQAAGRGLQLLFYSVGIGQISSEVPQNLSASRPQDRQFILSSKKLLLSDSGFYLCAWSVVAPGGPQHFGDGTRLSIL.

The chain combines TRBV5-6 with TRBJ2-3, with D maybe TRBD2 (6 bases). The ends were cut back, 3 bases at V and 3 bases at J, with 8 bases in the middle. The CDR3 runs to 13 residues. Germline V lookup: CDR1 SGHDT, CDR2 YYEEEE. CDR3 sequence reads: CASSSGVTDTQYF. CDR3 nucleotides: TGTGCCAGCAGCTCGGGGGTGACAGATACGCAGTATTTT.

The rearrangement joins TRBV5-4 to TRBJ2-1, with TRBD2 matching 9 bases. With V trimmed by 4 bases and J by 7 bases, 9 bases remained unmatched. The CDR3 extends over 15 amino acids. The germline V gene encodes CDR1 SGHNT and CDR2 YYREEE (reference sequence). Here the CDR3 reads CASSRAGGPNNEQFF. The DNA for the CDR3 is TGTGCCAGCAGCAGGGCGGGAGGGCCGAATAATGAGCAGTTCTTC. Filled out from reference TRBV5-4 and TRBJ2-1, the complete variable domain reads ETGVTQSPTHLIKTRGQQVTLRCSSQSGHNTVSWYQQALGQGPQFIFQYYREEENGRGNFPPRFSGLQFPNYSSELNVNALELDDSALYLCASSRAGGPNNEQFFGPGTRLTVL.

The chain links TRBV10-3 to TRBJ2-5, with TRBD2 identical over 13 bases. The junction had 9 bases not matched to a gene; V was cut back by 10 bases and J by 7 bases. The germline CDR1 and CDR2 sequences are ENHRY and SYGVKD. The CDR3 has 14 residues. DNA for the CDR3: TGTGCCAGCGGGACTAGCGGGGATCGAGGGACCCAGTACTTC. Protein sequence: CASGTSGDRGTQYF.

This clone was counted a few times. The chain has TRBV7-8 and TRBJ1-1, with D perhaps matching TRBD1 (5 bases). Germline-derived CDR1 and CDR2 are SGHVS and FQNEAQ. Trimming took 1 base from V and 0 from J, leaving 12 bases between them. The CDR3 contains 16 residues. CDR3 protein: CASSLGRAVMNTEAFF. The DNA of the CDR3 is TGTGCCAGCAGCTTAGGCAGGGCCGTCATGAACACTGAAGCTTTCTTT.

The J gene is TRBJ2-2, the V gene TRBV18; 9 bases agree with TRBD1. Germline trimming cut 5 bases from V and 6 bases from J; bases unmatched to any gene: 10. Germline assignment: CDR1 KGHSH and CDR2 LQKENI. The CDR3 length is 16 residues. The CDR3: CASSSRTGELPGELFF. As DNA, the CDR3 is TGTGCCAGCTCATCTCGGACAGGGGAACTTCCCGGGGAGCTGTTTTTT.

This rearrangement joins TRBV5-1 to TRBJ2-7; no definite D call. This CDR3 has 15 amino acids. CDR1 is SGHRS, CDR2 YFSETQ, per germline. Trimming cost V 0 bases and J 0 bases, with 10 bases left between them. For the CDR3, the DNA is TGCGCCAGCAGCTTGGGGCCCGACACCTCCTACGAGCAGTACTTC. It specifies CASSLGPDTSYEQYF.

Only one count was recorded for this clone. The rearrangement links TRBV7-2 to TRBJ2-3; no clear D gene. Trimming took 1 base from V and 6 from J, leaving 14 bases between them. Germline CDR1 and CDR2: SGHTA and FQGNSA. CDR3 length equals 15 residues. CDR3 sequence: CASSLGLGGFDTQYF. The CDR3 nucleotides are TGTGCCAGCAGCTTAGGGCTAGGTGGATTTGATACGCAGTATTTT. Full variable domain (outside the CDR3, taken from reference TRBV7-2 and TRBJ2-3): GAGVSQSPSNKVTEKGKDVELRCDPISGHTALYWYRQSLGQGLEFLIYFQGNSAPDKSGLPSDRFSAERTGGSVSTLTIQRTQQEDSAVYLCASSLGLGGFDTQYFGPGTRLTVL.

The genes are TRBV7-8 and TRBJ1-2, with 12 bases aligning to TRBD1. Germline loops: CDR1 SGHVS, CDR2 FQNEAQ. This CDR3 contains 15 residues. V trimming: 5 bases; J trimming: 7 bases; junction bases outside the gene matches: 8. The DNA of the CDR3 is TGTGCCAGCAGCGCACGGCCGGGACAGGGGGCTGGCTACACCTTC. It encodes CASSARPGQGAGYTF.

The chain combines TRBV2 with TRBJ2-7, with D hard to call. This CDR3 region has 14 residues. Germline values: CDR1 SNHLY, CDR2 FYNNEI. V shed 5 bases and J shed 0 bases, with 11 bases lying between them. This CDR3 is CASSLFGLSYEQYF. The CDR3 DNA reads TGTGCCAGCAGTCTTTTTGGGCTCTCCTACGAGCAGTACTTC.

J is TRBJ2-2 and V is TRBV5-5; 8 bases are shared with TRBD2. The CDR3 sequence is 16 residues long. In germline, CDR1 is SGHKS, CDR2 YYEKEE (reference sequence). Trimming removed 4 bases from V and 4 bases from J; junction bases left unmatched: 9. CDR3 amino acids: CASSTALAGFTGELFF. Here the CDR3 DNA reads TGTGCCAGCAGCACCGCTCTAGCGGGCTTCACCGGGGAGCTGTTTTTT.

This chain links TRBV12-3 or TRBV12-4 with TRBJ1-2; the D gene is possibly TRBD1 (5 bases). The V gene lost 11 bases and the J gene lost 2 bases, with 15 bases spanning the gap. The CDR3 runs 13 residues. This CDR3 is CASGGWENYGYTF. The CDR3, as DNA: TGTGCCTCCGGGGGGTGGGAAAACTATGGCTACACCTTC.

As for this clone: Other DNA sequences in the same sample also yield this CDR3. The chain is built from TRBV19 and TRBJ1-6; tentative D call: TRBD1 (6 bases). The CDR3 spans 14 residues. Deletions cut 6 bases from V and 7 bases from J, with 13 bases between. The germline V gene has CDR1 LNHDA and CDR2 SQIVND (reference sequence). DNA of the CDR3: TGTGCCAGTAGCCTACAGGGCGGGAATTCACCCCTCCACTTT. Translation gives CASSLQGGNSPLHF.

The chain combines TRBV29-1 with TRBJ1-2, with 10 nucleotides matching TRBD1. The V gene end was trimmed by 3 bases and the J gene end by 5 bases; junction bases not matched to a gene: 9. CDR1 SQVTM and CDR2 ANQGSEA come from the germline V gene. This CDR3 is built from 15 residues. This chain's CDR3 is CSVDESGTGVYGYTF. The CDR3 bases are TGCAGCGTTGATGAATCCGGGACAGGGGTTTATGGCTACACCTTC.

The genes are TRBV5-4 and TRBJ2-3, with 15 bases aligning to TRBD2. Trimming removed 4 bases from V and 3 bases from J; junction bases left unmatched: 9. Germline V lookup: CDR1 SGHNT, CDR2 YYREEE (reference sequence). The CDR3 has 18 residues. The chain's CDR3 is CASSGRTSGGAGTDTQYF. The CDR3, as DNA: TGTGCCAGCAGCGGTCGGACTAGCGGGGGGGCGGGTACAGATACGCAGTATTTT.

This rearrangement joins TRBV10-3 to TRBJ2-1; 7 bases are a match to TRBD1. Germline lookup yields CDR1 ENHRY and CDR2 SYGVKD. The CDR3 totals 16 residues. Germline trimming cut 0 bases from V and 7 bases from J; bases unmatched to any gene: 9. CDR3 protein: CAISESWQGEGNEQFF. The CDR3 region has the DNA TGTGCCATCAGTGAGTCGTGGCAGGGGGAAGGAAATGAGCAGTTCTTC.

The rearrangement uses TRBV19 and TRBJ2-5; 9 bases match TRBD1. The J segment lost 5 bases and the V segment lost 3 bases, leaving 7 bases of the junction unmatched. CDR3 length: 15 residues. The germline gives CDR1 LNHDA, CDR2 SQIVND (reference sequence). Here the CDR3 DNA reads TGTGCCAGTAGTATCGGGACAGGGATAACGGAGACCCAGTACTTC. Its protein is CASSIGTGITETQYF.